The TCR beta chain under discussion was sequenced for a study of CD8 T cells in ankylosing spondylitis (dated by TCRdb to 2015 to 2018). About the study as a whole: The study set out to find disease-linked TCR variants by profiling T cell receptor beta repertoires in ankylosing spondylitis patients and healthy donors. The whole study cohort included some 100 healthy donors and 25 or so ankylosing spondylitis patients. Peripheral blood samples were taken, and synovial fluid was additionally collected from ankylosing spondylitis patients.

The research as a whole found: Blood from ankylosing spondylitis patients appeared to be characterized by a TCR beta motif composed of eight or nine highly homologous amino acid variants. Significant enrichment of the disease-linked clones was reported in matched synovial fluid samples from ankylosing spondylitis patients. The disease-linked clones had a CD8+ phenotype and were found at relatively low frequencies in peripheral blood. Some motif variants had previously been reported in the synovial fluid and blood of reactive arthritis patients, which suggests shared mechanisms of disease initiation.

The sequencing machine was an Illumina HiSeq 2500. TCR beta libraries were prepared by quantitative 5'-RACE with molecular barcodes. On the study's bioinformatics: A new computational method, built on a probabilistic model of VDJ rearrangement, was used to identify disease-linked TCR variants. TCRdb ran its own pipeline on the public reads, namely fastp trimming at Q25 and MiXCR clone calling, and kept in-frame beta chains. Entries are consolidated by CDR3 protein sequence, retaining the most common genes and DNA. What appears here as the V and J calls and clone size reflects TCRdb's work, not the paper's. This sample gives roughly 130,000 distinct CDR3 sequences in total; 7% to 10% of them show up just once. Jointly, the top ten make up 7.3% of the sample. From the germline V gene (reference sequence), CDR1 is MNHEY and CDR2 is SMNVEV. There are 12 amino acids in the CDR3, from cysteine to phenylalanine inclusive. This entry keeps only the CDR3 DNA: 36 bases, framed from base 1. The junction shows trimming of 4 bases on V and 4 bases on J, plus 7 bases between the germline ends.

This clonotype was detected many times. The antigen this receptor binds is unknown. There are no base qualities to consult, and no much larger clone falls within one base. Synovial fluid samples were matched to blood samples from the same ankylosing spondylitis patients. Sequenced input: synovial fluid, either unsorted or a sorted T cell fraction (not recorded which). The TCR sequence derives from a male donor with ankylosing spondylitis. This chain joins TRBV27 to TRBJ1-2, with an unclear D gene assignment. Read as DNA, the sequence is TGTGCCAGCAGTTCGGACGGCTATGGCTACACCTTC. Translated, it gives CASSSDGYGYTF.